The 22 T cell receptor beta chains in this list originate from one sample, sequenced in a study of T cell responses to AZD1222 COVID-19 vaccine. TCRdb keeps only in-frame clones here, not all; method: immunoSEQ multiplex PCR. This sample yields about 60,000 clones, of which roughly 80% are seen a single time; more than 3% belongs to the top ten. The sequences come from peripheral blood, collected 28 days after the second AZD1222 dose. The source is an adult who received the AZD1222 COVID-19 vaccine.

This chain links TRBV19 with TRBJ2-7; 9 nucleotides align to TRBD1. Looked up from germline, CDR1 is LNHDA and CDR2 is SQIVND (reference sequence). Trimming took 7 bases from V and 2 from J; bases not matched to a gene: 6. CDR3 length equals 14 residues. CDR3 in amino acids: CASKVDRGTYEQYF. CDR3 coding DNA: TGTGCCAGTAAAGTAGACAGGGGGACCTACGAGCAGTACTTC.

The CDR3 spells CASSLFGRRATPLHF. The CDR3 DNA reads as TGTGCCAGCAGTTTATTCGGACGGCGGGCGACCCCCCTCCACTTT. The genes are TRBV28 and TRBJ1-6; D unresolved. Germline V lookup: CDR1 MDHEN, CDR2 SYDVKM. This CDR3 comprises 15 residues. Trimming removed 1 base from V and 13 bases from J, with 17 bases in between.

The chain carries TRBV12-3 or TRBV12-4 and TRBJ1-2; maybe TRBD1 (5 bases). V lost 5 bases and J lost 7, with 11 bases in between. There are 12 residues in the CDR3. The CDR3 is CASSLGVTGYTF. In nucleotides, the CDR3 is TGTGCCAGCAGTCTAGGGGTGACTGGCTACACCTTC.

This rearrangement joins TRBV7-9 to TRBJ1-3; D is perhaps TRBD1 (5 bases). The germline V gene has CDR1 SEHNR and CDR2 FQNEAQ (reference sequence). Between the trimmed V and J ends, which lost 10 bases and 1 base, there was a span of 14 bases. The length of the CDR3 is 14 residues. The CDR3, as DNA: TGTGCCATAGACAGTGGGAGGTCTGGAAACACCATATATTTT. Amino acid sequence: CAIDSGRSGNTIYF.

Only a few counts were recorded for this clone. V and J are TRBV5-1 and TRBJ2-3, with D unresolved. The CDR3 is 12 amino acids. Germline V gene data show CDR1 as SGHRS and CDR2 as YFSETQ. The ends were cut back, 0 bases at V and 5 bases at J, with 4 bases in the middle. DNA of the CDR3: TGCGCCAGCAGCTTGGACAGAGATACGCAGTATTTT. Encoded protein: CASSLDRDTQYF. Together with reference TRBV5-1 and TRBJ2-3, the CDR3 gives the full variable domain: KAGVTQTPRYLIKTRGQQVTLSCSPISGHRSVSWYQQTPGQGLQFLFEYFSETQRNKGNFPGRFSGRQFSNSRSEMNVSTLELGDSALYLCASSLDRDTQYFGPGTRLTVL.

This chain uses TRBV20-1 with TRBJ2-5; D is perhaps TRBD1 or TRBD2 (5 bases each). Germline CDR1 DFQATT, CDR2 SNEGSKA (reference sequence). Trimming shortened V by 3 bases and J by 5 bases, and 13 bases separated the two germline ends. The CDR3 length is 13 residues. The CDR3 sequence is CSASPGLGETQYF. CDR3 bases: TGCAGTGCTAGTCCGGGGCTAGGGGAGACCCAGTACTTC.

The chain combines TRBV18 with TRBJ1-1; maybe TRBD1 (5 bases). The V gene's germline CDR1 is KGHSH and CDR2 LQKENI. Trimming shortened V by 3 bases and J by 0 bases, and 14 bases separated the two germline ends. This CDR3 spans 16 amino acids. The CDR3 DNA reads as TGTGCCAGCTCACCCCGGCAGGGAGATATGAACACTGAAGCTTTCTTT. It specifies CASSPRQGDMNTEAFF.

The chain couples TRBV20-1 to TRBJ1-4; unclear D gene. V was clipped by 6 bases and J by 7 bases, with 9 bases between them. The CDR3 consists of 11 residues. Germline V gives CDR1 DFQATT, CDR2 SNEGSKA (reference sequence). Written as DNA, the CDR3 is TGCAGTGCGGAAGATCGTGAAAAACTGTTTTTT. This translates into CSAEDREKLFF.

The rearrangement joins TRBV9 to TRBJ1-6, with D unresolved. Germline V CDR1 and CDR2: SGDLS, YYNGEE. The CDR3 runs 14 residues. Trimming pared 0 bases from V and 7 bases from J, leaving 8 bases between. CDR3 sequence reads: CASSVGRQNSPLHF. The CDR3 bases are TGTGCCAGCAGCGTAGGCCGGCAAAATTCACCCCTCCACTTT.

V gene TRBV10-2 combines with J gene TRBJ2-1; tentative D call: TRBD1 (6 bases). Germline loops: CDR1 WSHSY, CDR2 SAAADI. Between the trimmed V and J ends, which lost 5 bases and 7 bases, there was a span of 9 bases. The CDR3 covers 12 residues. The DNA for the CDR3 is TGCGCCAGCAGTTTTCAGGGGAATGAGCAGTTCTTC. It specifies CASSFQGNEQFF.

The CDR3, as DNA: TGTGCCAGCAGTCCTCGGGCCCTTAATGAGCAGTTCTTC. This translates into CASSPRALNEQFF. The chain joins TRBV12-3 or TRBV12-4 to TRBJ2-1; D is unresolved. The CDR3 runs to 13 residues. V gave up 5 bases and J gave up 7 bases, with 12 bases separating them.

V gene TRBV4-3 combines with J gene TRBJ1-2; 7 bases line up with TRBD1. CDR3 length: 15 residues. Germline CDR1 and CDR2: LGHNA and YSLEER. The J segment lost 7 bases and the V segment lost 0 bases, leaving 8 bases of the junction unmatched. The CDR3: CASSQDRQGARGYTF. CDR3 sequence (DNA): TGCGCCAGCAGCCAAGATCGACAGGGAGCGCGTGGCTACACCTTC.

This clone occurred a few times. The gene calls are TRBV5-4 and TRBJ1-1; the D gene is possibly TRBD1 (6 bases). V lost 0 bases to trimming and J lost 1 base, with 10 bases between them. Germline V gene data show CDR1 as SGHNT and CDR2 as YYREEE (reference sequence). The CDR3 has 15 amino acids. The DNA for the CDR3 is TGTGCCAGCAGCTTGGCCGGGGGCCCGAACACTGAAGCTTTCTTT. Its translation: CASSLAGGPNTEAFF.

The chain couples TRBV7-2 to TRBJ2-5, with TRBD2 matching over 8 bases. The germline V gene encodes CDR1 SGHTA and CDR2 FQGNSA. The CDR3 spans 13 residues. The V and J ends lost 3 bases and 7 bases, in that order; junction bases with no gene match: 4. CDR3 nucleotides: TGTGCCAGCAGCTTGGCGGGGGGAGGGACCCAGTACTTC. It encodes CASSLAGGGTQYF.

This clone has just one count. The chain links TRBV11-2 to TRBJ2-7; 8 positions agree with TRBD1. The CDR3 extends over 16 amino acids. From germline, CDR1 is SGHAT and CDR2 FQNNGV. The junction had 6 bases not matched to a gene; V was cut back by 0 bases and J by 2 bases. CDR3 nucleotides: TGTGCCAGCAGCTTAGAGTTAGGGACAGGCCCCTACGAGCAGTACTTC. Amino acids: CASSLELGTGPYEQYF.

CDR3 region: CASSLTGQLNSPLHF. In DNA, the CDR3 is TGTGCCAGCAGCTTGACGGGACAGCTCAATTCACCCCTCCACTTT. The chain employs TRBV7-2 and TRBJ1-6; 7 positions agree with TRBD1. In germline, CDR1 is SGHTA, CDR2 FQGNSA. The V segment lost 3 bases and the J segment 7 bases; nucleotides outside the gene matches: 6. The CDR3 is 15 amino acids.

This chain joins TRBV19 and TRBJ1-1; D unresolved. This CDR3 region has 16 residues. V lost 4 bases and J lost 1, with 16 bases in between. Germline CDR1 is LNHDA and CDR2 is SQIVND (reference sequence). The DNA of the CDR3 is TGTGCCAGTAGTACCGGAGGGATTGAGGCGAACACTGAAGCTTTCTTT. Translated: CASSTGGIEANTEAFF. Combining the CDR3 with reference TRBV19 and TRBJ1-1 gives the whole variable domain DGGITQSPKYLFRKEGQNVTLSCEQNLNHDAMYWYRQDPGQGLRLIYYSQIVNDFQKGDIAEGYSVSREKKESFPLTVTSAQKNPTAFYLCASSTGGIEANTEAFFGQGTRLTVV.

Many counts were recorded for this clone. This rearrangement joins TRBV4-2 to TRBJ1-4; TRBD1 agrees at 9 bases. From germline, CDR1 is LGHNA and CDR2 YNFKEQ. V dropped 1 base and J dropped 7; count of bases not matched to a gene: 10. The CDR3 totals 17 residues. The chain's CDR3 is CASSQGHADRGSEKLFF. DNA of the CDR3: TGTGCCAGCAGCCAAGGACATGCCGACAGGGGGAGTGAAAAACTGTTTTTT.

The gene calls are TRBV4-2 and TRBJ2-5; 11 bases are a match to TRBD1. With V trimmed by 5 bases and J by 13 bases, 9 bases remained unmatched. The CDR3 extends over 13 amino acids. Germline V gene lookup returns CDR1 LGHNA and CDR2 YNFKEQ. The CDR3 DNA reads as TGTGCCAGCAGCGGGACAGGGGGGCTCGGGAGGTACTTC. This encodes CASSGTGGLGRYF.

This clone has more than one count but fewer than ten. The V and J genes are TRBV5-1 and TRBJ1-2, with D maybe TRBD1 (6 bases). The CDR3 runs 15 residues. The V end lost 5 bases, the J end lost 2 bases, and 16 bases lay between the germline ends. Germline V CDR1 and CDR2: SGHRS, YFSETQ. In DNA form, the CDR3 reads TGCGCCAGCAGTCAGGATCGGGGGGCGAACTATGGCTACACCTTC. It specifies CASSQDRGANYGYTF. Combining the CDR3 with reference TRBV5-1 and TRBJ1-2 gives the whole variable domain KAGVTQTPRYLIKTRGQQVTLSCSPISGHRSVSWYQQTPGQGLQFLFEYFSETQRNKGNFPGRFSGRQFSNSRSEMNVSTLELGDSALYLCASSQDRGANYGYTFGSGTRLTVV.

The chain carries TRBV7-8 and TRBJ2-1, with 9 bases fitting TRBD2. J was trimmed by 7 bases and V by 3 bases; bases with no gene match: 10. The V gene's germline CDR1 is SGHVS and CDR2 FQNEAQ. The CDR3 extends over 16 amino acids. The CDR3, as DNA: TGTGCCAGCAGCTTGGCGGCGGGGGGGGGATGGAATGAGCAGTTCTTC. The encoded protein is CASSLAAGGGWNEQFF.

V gene TRBV19 combines with J gene TRBJ2-5; the match to TRBD1 covers 7 bases. The CDR3 consists of 14 residues. Germline lookup yields CDR1 LNHDA and CDR2 SQIVND (reference sequence). The V and J ends lost 5 bases and 3 bases, in that order; junction bases with no gene match: 6. For the CDR3, the DNA is TGTGCCAGTAGTGTTCCGGGACAGAAAGAGACCCAGTACTTC. Translation gives CASSVPGQKETQYF.